The 26 T cell receptor beta chains in this list originate from one sample, sequenced in a study of blood T cell repertoires in COVID-19. The repertoire was sequenced with immunoSEQ multiplex PCR; TCRdb's copy has only in-frame clones and lacks some. Of 190,000 or so clones listed, around 92% are singletons. Sequencing used PBMCs or T cells enriched from blood (not recorded which). The source of these receptors is a young woman who had recovered from COVID-19.

CDR3 loop: CASSLRGAQETQYF. DNA for the CDR3: TGCGCCAGCAGCTTGCGGGGGGCCCAAGAGACCCAGTACTTC. The chain carries TRBV5-1 and TRBJ2-5; possibly TRBD2 for D (7 bases). CDR3 length: 14 residues. Germline lookup yields CDR1 SGHRS and CDR2 YFSETQ. The V end was cut by 1 base, the J end by 1 base, with 8 bases between.

The chain combines TRBV15 with TRBJ2-1, with 12 bases fitting TRBD2. Germline V gene sequence: CDR1 LNHNV, CDR2 YYDKDF (reference sequence). The CDR3 is made up of 16 amino acids. V was pared by 6 bases and J by 0 bases, with 3 bases of the junction left unmatched. CDR3: CATSSTSGGSYNEQFF. The CDR3, as DNA: TGTGCCACCAGTTCGACTAGCGGGGGCTCCTACAATGAGCAGTTCTTC.

This chain links TRBV4-1 with TRBJ2-3; 8 bases agree with TRBD2. CDR1 is MGHRA and CDR2 is YSYEKL in the germline V gene. With V trimmed by 4 bases and J by 2 bases, 2 bases remained unmatched. The CDR3 covers 14 residues. The CDR3 DNA reads TGCGCCAGCAGCCGCGGGGGGACCACAGATACGCAGTATTTT. Its protein is CASSRGGTTDTQYF.

The chain recombines TRBV7-9 with TRBJ2-2; 7 nucleotides agree with TRBD2. The CDR3 totals 14 residues. V shed 6 bases and J 3 bases; nucleotides not matched to a gene: 4. The germline gives CDR1 SEHNR, CDR2 FQNEAQ (reference sequence). CDR3 coding DNA: TGTGCCAGCAGGGGTGCGGGGGACACCGGGGAGCTGTTTTTT. Translating it yields CASRGAGDTGELFF.

The chain links TRBV10-3 to TRBJ1-2; D not certain. V gave up 0 bases and J gave up 6 bases, with 14 bases separating them. Germline V gives CDR1 ENHRY, CDR2 SYGVKD. The CDR3 runs 15 residues. The CDR3 sequence is CAISESGQRLDGYTF. The CDR3 coding sequence is TGTGCCATCAGTGAGTCTGGCCAGAGGTTGGATGGCTACACCTTC.

The chain uses TRBV5-4 and TRBJ2-5; D is unclear. The germline CDR1 and CDR2 sequences are SGHNT and YYREEE (reference sequence). Trimming took off 4 bases at V and 1 base at J, with 2 bases between the two ends. This CDR3 has 11 amino acids. This CDR3 reads CASSRQETQYF. The CDR3 DNA reads as TGTGCCAGCAGCCGCCAAGAGACCCAGTACTTC.

The rearrangement joins TRBV25-1 to TRBJ2-1, with D possibly being TRBD2 (5 bases). V gave up 10 bases and J gave up 0 bases, with 10 bases separating them. Looked up from germline, CDR1 is MGHDK and CDR2 is SYGVNS. CDR3 length: 13 amino acids. This chain's CDR3 is CATRANSYNEQFF. The CDR3 DNA reads as TGTGCCACGCGGGCGAACTCCTACAATGAGCAGTTCTTC.

This clone occurred once. The J gene is TRBJ2-1, the V gene TRBV5-4; 11 nucleotides match TRBD1. The V and J ends lost 0 bases and 0 bases, in that order; junction bases with no gene match: 11. The CDR3 runs 20 residues. Germline V CDR1 and CDR2: SGHNT, YYREEE (reference sequence). The CDR3 sequence is CASSLARTGGFTLSYNEQFF. CDR3 nucleotides: TGTGCCAGCAGCTTGGCTAGGACAGGGGGCTTTACCCTCTCCTACAATGAGCAGTTCTTC.

The chain joins TRBV27 to TRBJ1-5, with TRBD1 matching over 9 bases. The CDR3 has 13 amino acids. Trimming took 5 bases from V and 4 from J; bases not matched to a gene: 0. Germline-derived CDR1 and CDR2 are MNHEY and SMNVEV (reference sequence). The CDR3 DNA reads TGTGCCAGCAGTGGACAGGGGAATCAGCCCCAGCATTTT. Translation gives CASSGQGNQPQHF.

This chain links TRBV2 with TRBJ1-1; TRBD1 might be the D (5 bases). V lost 8 bases, J lost 3 bases, and 16 bases lay in between. CDR1 and CDR2 from the germline V gene are SNHLY and FYNNEI. This CDR3 has 14 amino acids. The CDR3 protein is CASPTGWGDTEAFF. The CDR3 nucleotides read TGTGCCAGCCCCACTGGCTGGGGGGACACTGAAGCTTTCTTT.

The chain couples TRBV24-1 to TRBJ1-2; D ambiguous. Germline-derived CDR1 and CDR2 are KGHDR and SFDVKD. CDR3 length: 12 residues. The V end lost 6 bases, the J end lost 3 bases, and 7 bases lay between the germline ends. DNA for the CDR3: TGTGCCACCAGTTTCGGGGACTATGGCTACACCTTC. It translates to CATSFGDYGYTF.

The chain employs TRBV27 and TRBJ1-2, with a possible D match to TRBD1 (5 bases). CDR1 and CDR2 (germline): MNHEY, SMNVEV (reference sequence). Trimming removed 4 bases from V and 7 bases from J, with 19 bases in between. This CDR3 is built from 15 residues. The CDR3 coding sequence is TGTGCCAGCAGTTCGCGGTCGGAGGGGATCAGTGGCTACACCTTC. This gives the protein CASSSRSEGISGYTF.

This chain links TRBV29-1 with TRBJ1-1, with D perhaps matching TRBD1 (5 bases). The V gene lost 7 bases and the J gene lost 1 base, with 10 bases spanning the gap. The V gene's germline CDR1 is SQVTM and CDR2 ANQGSEA. This CDR3 has 12 amino acids. CDR3 region: CSAFRENTEAFF. CDR3 nucleotide sequence: TGCAGCGCCTTCAGGGAGAACACTGAAGCTTTCTTT.

CDR3 loop: CASSPTGDRGYGYTF. In DNA, the CDR3 is TGCGCCAGCAGCCCGACGGGGGATCGGGGCTATGGCTACACCTTC. The gene calls are TRBV5-1 and TRBJ1-2; possibly TRBD1 for D (5 bases). The CDR3 totals 15 residues. Germline V lookup: CDR1 SGHRS, CDR2 YFSETQ. The V gene lost 4 bases and the J gene lost 4 bases, with 17 bases spanning the gap.

V is TRBV12-5 and J is TRBJ1-1, with a tentative D call TRBD1 (5 bases). With 0 bases removed from V and 3 bases from J, the gap between germline ends came to 20 bases. In germline, CDR1 is LGHNT, CDR2 FRNRAP. This CDR3 has 18 amino acids. The CDR3 spells CASGLVGTGPWGDTEAFF. The CDR3 DNA is TGTGCTAGTGGTTTGGTAGGAACAGGACCCTGGGGGGACACTGAAGCTTTCTTT.

This chain's CDR3 is CASSPAAGGFNIQYF. The CDR3 nucleotides read TGTGCCAGCAGCCCGGCGGCAGGGGGCTTCAACATTCAGTACTTC. This chain uses TRBV5-8 with TRBJ2-4; 8 bases line up with TRBD1. CDR1 SGHTS and CDR2 YDEGEE come from the germline V gene. The ends lost 4 bases at V and 7 bases at J; junction bases unmatched: 10. This CDR3 region has 15 residues.

This chain uses TRBV2 with TRBJ2-3; maybe TRBD2 (5 bases). Trimming stripped 3 bases from V and 6 bases from J, with 19 bases between. The CDR3 runs 16 residues. From germline, CDR1 is SNHLY and CDR2 FYNNEI. For the CDR3, the DNA is TGTGCCAGCAGTGAGGAACCGGGAAGAACCCTGGATACGCAGTATTTT. It yields the protein CASSEEPGRTLDTQYF.

The count of this clone is one. The chain combines TRBV2 with TRBJ1-2, with D maybe TRBD1 (5 bases). Trimming removed 4 bases at V and 2 bases at J, with 14 bases between. This CDR3 region has 15 residues. The germline V gene encodes CDR1 SNHLY and CDR2 FYNNEI. CDR3 amino acids: CASSAGPGGNYGYTF. CDR3 nucleotides: TGTGCCAGCAGTGCGGGGCCCGGAGGGAACTATGGCTACACCTTC.

The V and J genes are TRBV19 and TRBJ2-1, with 7 bases lining up with TRBD1. Germline loops: CDR1 LNHDA, CDR2 SQIVND (reference sequence). This CDR3 has 14 residues. Germline trimming cut 5 bases from V and 3 bases from J; bases unmatched to any gene: 4. CDR3 region: CASSLGGVYNEQFF. The CDR3, as DNA: TGTGCCAGTAGTTTAGGGGGCGTCTACAATGAGCAGTTCTTC.

This chain uses TRBV9 with TRBJ1-2; 8 bases map to TRBD1. Germline CDR1 is SGDLS and CDR2 is YYNGEE. This CDR3 region has 15 residues. V trimming: 2 bases; J trimming: 8 bases; junction bases outside the gene matches: 11. In DNA, the CDR3 is TGTGCCAGCAGCGTCCGTTCGGACAGGGAGCACGGCTACACCTTC. It translates to CASSVRSDREHGYTF.

This chain connects TRBV14 to TRBJ1-1, with no clear D. V lost 8 bases, J lost 1 base, and 11 bases lay in between. The germline V gene has CDR1 SGHDN and CDR2 FVKESK. The CDR3 contains 13 residues. CDR3 bases: TGTGCCAGCGGTGCGTTTTGGAACACTGAAGCTTTCTTT. Translating it yields CASGAFWNTEAFF.

CDR3 residues: CASSEQGQINSPLHF. CDR3 DNA: TGCGCCAGCAGTGAGCAGGGACAAATCAATTCACCCCTCCACTTT. V and J are TRBV10-2 and TRBJ1-6; TRBD1 might be the D (6 bases). Trimming cost V 2 bases and J 7 bases, with 12 bases left between them. The CDR3 has 15 residues. CDR1 is WSHSY, CDR2 SAAADI, per germline.

This clone appeared a single time. The V call is TRBV27, the J call TRBJ2-1, with 10 bases aligning to TRBD2. V was clipped by 5 bases and J by 3 bases; unmatched bases: 4. Germline CDR1 and CDR2: MNHEY and SMNVEV (reference sequence). This CDR3 is 15 amino acids long. CDR3 protein: CASSPGLADYNEQFF. In nucleotides, the CDR3 is TGTGCCAGCAGTCCAGGACTAGCGGACTACAATGAGCAGTTCTTC.

The rearrangement joins TRBV6-5 to TRBJ2-5, with TRBD2 as a possible D gene (5 bases). Germline CDR1 and CDR2: MNHEY and SVGAGI. CDR3 length: 13 amino acids. Trimming stripped 6 bases from V and 7 bases from J, with 15 bases between. The CDR3: CASRLLELGTQYF. CDR3 sequence (DNA): TGTGCCAGCAGATTACTAGAATTGGGGACCCAGTACTTC.

J is TRBJ1-3 and V is TRBV11-2; D may be TRBD1 (6 bases). Germline V lookup: CDR1 SGHAT, CDR2 FQNNGV. V was trimmed by 0 bases and J by 5 bases, leaving 14 bases between them. The CDR3 length is 16 residues. CDR3 sequence (DNA): TGTGCCAGCAGCTTAGACCAGACAGGAGCCCGAAACACCATATATTTT. Translation gives CASSLDQTGARNTIYF.

This clone was seen a few times. The CDR3 DNA reads as TGTGCCAGCAGCAAACGACAGGGGGCGCGCGAGCAGTACTTC. This encodes CASSKRQGAREQYF. J is TRBJ2-7 and V is TRBV28, with 10 bases that match TRBD1. Germline lookup yields CDR1 MDHEN and CDR2 SYDVKM. With 6 bases clipped from V and 6 bases from J, the junction kept 8 bases outside the gene matches. This CDR3 comprises 14 residues.